Presented here are 30 T cell receptor beta chains from one specimen sequenced in a study of T cell responses to AZD1222 COVID-19 vaccine. The assay was immunoSEQ multiplex PCR, and TCRdb's table has in-frame clones only and misses some. The sample lists 150,000 to 200,000 clones, around nine tenths seen once, with 2.5% to 3% in the top ten. Sequenced material: peripheral blood, taken on day 0 of AZD1222 vaccination. Receptors were obtained from an adult in good health.

The gene calls are TRBV2 and TRBJ2-1; possible D gene TRBD2, 6 bases. Germline values: CDR1 SNHLY, CDR2 FYNNEI. The V and J ends lost 7 bases and 4 bases respectively, with 11 bases between them. The CDR3 loop spans 13 amino acids. The chain's CDR3 is CASTRGDYNEQFF. The CDR3 region has the DNA TGTGCCAGCACCCGCGGGGATTACAATGAGCAGTTCTTC.

The chain recombines TRBV27 with TRBJ2-7; D may correspond to TRBD1 or TRBD2 (5 bases each). With 6 bases removed from V and 6 bases from J, the gap between germline ends came to 9 bases. The V gene's germline CDR1 is MNHEY and CDR2 SMNVEV (reference sequence). This CDR3 spans 11 amino acids. The CDR3 DNA follows: TGTGCCAGCAGGCAGAGGGGCGAGCAGTACTTC. It translates to CASRQRGEQYF.

The chain joins TRBV19 to TRBJ1-6; the D gene is possibly TRBD1 (5 bases). Deletions cut 9 bases from V and 4 bases from J, with 19 bases between. Germline values: CDR1 LNHDA, CDR2 SQIVND (reference sequence). This CDR3 is built from 16 residues. The CDR3 spells CASEGPGPQYNSPLHF. CDR3 sequence (DNA): TGTGCCAGCGAAGGACCGGGACCCCAATATAATTCACCCCTCCACTTT.

This clone was observed a handful of times. This chain uses TRBV9 with TRBJ1-2; 7 bases are a match to TRBD1. The CDR3 contains 12 residues. The junction had 4 bases not matched to a gene; V was cut back by 3 bases and J by 8 bases. CDR1 and CDR2 (germline): SGDLS, YYNGEE. CDR3 sequence reads: CASSAYRGGYTF. DNA for the CDR3: TGTGCCAGCAGCGCGTACAGGGGCGGCTACACCTTC.

The CDR3: CASSLRAGGGYTF. CDR3 nucleotide sequence: TGTGCCAGCAGTTTAAGGGCAGGGGGGGGCTACACCTTC. The chain employs TRBV27 and TRBJ1-2; 7 nucleotides match TRBD1. Trimming at V came to 2 bases and at J to 8 bases, leaving 5 bases not matched to a gene. The CDR3 covers 13 residues. Germline V gives CDR1 MNHEY, CDR2 SMNVEV (reference sequence).

The V gene is TRBV11-3, the J gene TRBJ2-1, with no clear D. CDR3 length: 15 residues. V was shortened by 2 bases and J by 2 bases, with 10 bases between the two germline ends. Looked up from germline, CDR1 is SGHNT and CDR2 is YENEEA. CDR3 sequence: CASSLRISPYNEQFF. CDR3 DNA sequence: TGTGCCAGCAGCTTAAGGATTTCGCCCTACAATGAGCAGTTCTTC.

The chain uses TRBV19 and TRBJ1-4; D gene unclear. Trimming shortened V by 7 bases and J by 0 bases, and 12 bases separated the two germline ends. The V gene's germline CDR1 is LNHDA and CDR2 SQIVND (reference sequence). This CDR3 is built from 15 residues. This CDR3 reads CASIENRATNEKLFF. CDR3 coding DNA: TGTGCCAGTATTGAAAACCGGGCAACTAATGAAAAACTGTTTTTT.

This rearrangement joins TRBV27 to TRBJ1-2; D perhaps matches TRBD1 (6 bases). The CDR3 has 15 amino acids. The V gene lost 3 bases and the J gene lost 7 bases, with 18 bases spanning the gap. Germline CDR1 reads MNHEY; CDR2 reads SMNVEV (reference sequence). The CDR3 coding sequence is TGTGCCAGCAGTTTGCGGCAGGGGCATATGAGTGGCTACACCTTC. Translation gives CASSLRQGHMSGYTF.

This chain connects TRBV27 to TRBJ1-5; D might be TRBD1 (6 bases). Germline CDR1 MNHEY, CDR2 SMNVEV (reference sequence). There are 12 residues in the CDR3. V was shortened by 6 bases and J by 4 bases, with 7 bases between the two germline ends. The CDR3 DNA is TGTGCCAGCAGGCAGGGGAATCAGCCCCAGCATTTT. Translating it yields CASRQGNQPQHF.

The chain recombines TRBV5-1 with TRBJ2-1, with D possibly called TRBD1 or TRBD2 (5 bases each). The CDR3 is 16 amino acids. With 4 bases removed from V and 3 bases from J, the gap between germline ends came to 17 bases. Germline V gives CDR1 SGHRS, CDR2 YFSETQ. The chain's CDR3 is CASSKMTGTNYNEQFF. The CDR3 DNA is TGCGCCAGCAGCAAGATGACCGGGACCAACTACAATGAGCAGTTCTTC.

V and J are TRBV23-1 and TRBJ1-5, with a weak D call TRBD1 (6 bases). TRBV23-1 is classed as an ORF, of uncertain function. Trimming took off 8 bases at V and 4 bases at J, with 15 bases between the two ends. CDR3 size: 14 residues. The CDR3 loop reads CASGRGQKNQPQHF. CDR3 sequence (DNA): TGCGCCAGCGGGAGGGGACAAAAAAATCAGCCCCAGCATTTT.

The chain couples TRBV12-3 or TRBV12-4 to TRBJ1-1, with D possibly matching TRBD1 (5 bases). The CDR3 loop spans 12 amino acids. The ends were cut back, 7 bases at V and 5 bases at J, with 11 bases in the middle. CDR3 sequence (DNA): TGTGCCAGCAAAACAGGCGGGACTGAAGCTTTCTTT. As protein: CASKTGGTEAFF.

J is TRBJ1-2 and V is TRBV24-1; D gene uncertain. CDR1 is KGHDR, CDR2 SFDVKD, per germline. Trimming shortened V by 5 bases and J by 8 bases, and 8 bases separated the two germline ends. The CDR3 loop spans 11 amino acids. CDR3 in DNA: TGTGCCACCAGTGTAGGAACGGGCTACACCTTC. It yields the protein CATSVGTGYTF.

DNA for the CDR3: TGTGCCAGTAGTATAAATCGACAGGGTCTAAATGGCTACACCTTC. Translated: CASSINRQGLNGYTF. V is TRBV19 and J is TRBJ1-2; TRBD1 matches 7 bases. The germline V gene encodes CDR1 LNHDA and CDR2 SQIVND (reference sequence). J gave up 6 bases and V 2 bases, and 9 bases lay outside the gene matches. The CDR3 spans 15 residues.

The CDR3 bases are TGTGCCAGCAGTGGCCCCGGGACAGCCAATGAGCAGTTCTTC. Its translation is CASSGPGTANEQFF. The chain employs TRBV6-4 and TRBJ2-1, with 7 positions matching TRBD1. Trimming removed 4 bases from V and 6 bases from J; junction bases left unmatched: 6. Per germline, CDR1 MRHNA and CDR2 SNTAGT. This CDR3 region has 14 residues.

A single count supports this clone. The chain carries TRBV5-4 and TRBJ2-1; D is perhaps TRBD2 (6 bases). Germline loops: CDR1 SGHNT, CDR2 YYREEE (reference sequence). Deletions cut 2 bases from V and 8 bases from J, with 11 bases between. This CDR3 spans 13 amino acids. The CDR3 DNA reads as TGTGCCAGCAGCTTCAGGAGGGGCCATGAGCAGTTCTTC. Residues: CASSFRRGHEQFF.

CDR3 DNA sequence: TGTGCCAGCAGCTTCAAGCGGGGGGGCGGCTCCTACAATGAGCAGTTCTTC. It encodes CASSFKRGGGSYNEQFF. This chain links TRBV7-9 with TRBJ2-1; 10 bases agree with TRBD2. Germline V gene sequence: CDR1 SEHNR, CDR2 FQNEAQ (reference sequence). This CDR3 has 17 residues. V lost 3 bases to trimming and J lost 0 bases; unmatched junction nucleotides: 5.

The rearrangement uses TRBV4-3 and TRBJ2-3; TRBD2 matches at 15 bases. V trimming: 1 base; J trimming: 4 bases; junction bases outside the gene matches: 6. Germline V gene lookup returns CDR1 LGHNA and CDR2 YSLEER. The CDR3 is 18 amino acids. This CDR3 is CASSQGRTSGGGADTQYF. CDR3 nucleotides: TGCGCCAGCAGCCAAGGTAGGACTAGCGGGGGGGGCGCAGATACGCAGTATTTT.

This rearrangement joins TRBV15 to TRBJ1-2; 11 bases map to TRBD1. Germline CDR1 LNHNV, CDR2 YYDKDF (reference sequence). This CDR3 is 16 amino acids long. J gave up 1 base and V 1 base, and 2 bases lay outside the gene matches. CDR3 protein: CATSRVGTGGNYGYTF. As DNA, the CDR3 is TGTGCCACCAGCAGAGTGGGGACAGGGGGTAACTATGGCTACACCTTC. The entire variable domain, with the rest obtained from reference TRBV15 and TRBJ1-2, is as follows: DAMVIQNPRYQVTQFGKPVTLSCSQTLNHNVMYWYQQKSSQAPKLLFHYYDKDFNNEADTPDNFQSRRPNTSFCFLDIRSPGLGDTAMYLCATSRVGTGGNYGYTFGSGTRLTVV.

Turning to this clone: This same CDR3 is encoded by further DNA sequences in the sample. This chain links TRBV27 with TRBJ1-1, with TRBD1 matching 10 bases. CDR1 is MNHEY and CDR2 is SMNVEV in the germline V gene (reference sequence). After removal of 8 bases from V and 5 bases from J, the junction contained 5 bases not matched to a gene. The CDR3 runs 13 residues. CDR3 nucleotide sequence: TGTGCCAGCTGGACAGGGGGATGGACTGAAGCTTTCTTT. As protein: CASWTGGWTEAFF.

This rearrangement joins TRBV5-1 to TRBJ2-5, with 10 nucleotides matching TRBD1. CDR3 length: 15 residues. V dropped 7 bases and J dropped 0; count of bases not matched to a gene: 6. Germline CDR1 SGHRS, CDR2 YFSETQ. CDR3 nucleotides: TGCGCCAGCTCCGCGGGACAGGGGTACCAAGAGACCCAGTACTTC. The encoded protein is CASSAGQGYQETQYF.

V gene TRBV7-7 combines with J gene TRBJ2-5; tentatively, D is TRBD1 (5 bases). The V gene's germline CDR1 is SSHAT and CDR2 FNYEAQ (reference sequence). V lost 4 bases and J 4 bases, leaving 10 bases between the germline ends. The CDR3 runs 13 residues. CDR3 amino acids: CASSSPDRETQYF. The CDR3 DNA sequence: TGTGCCAGCAGCTCTCCTGACAGAGAGACCCAGTACTTC.

The CDR3 region is CASSLPGHNQETQYF. CDR3 DNA: TGTGCCAGCAGCTTGCCGGGACACAACCAAGAGACCCAGTACTTC. The chain joins TRBV5-4 to TRBJ2-5; D possibly corresponds to TRBD1 (6 bases). Germline CDR1 and CDR2: SGHNT and YYREEE (reference sequence). The CDR3 totals 15 residues. V gave up 1 base and J gave up 0 bases, with 10 bases separating them.

The genes are TRBV7-2 and TRBJ1-2, with D perhaps TRBD1 (6 bases). Germline assignment: CDR1 SGHTA and CDR2 FQGNSA. The CDR3 totals 13 residues. The V end lost 5 bases, the J end lost 8 bases, and 15 bases lay between the germline ends. In nucleotides, the CDR3 is TGTGCCAGCAGCCCCAGACAGGCTGGGGGCTACACCTTC. Its protein is CASSPRQAGGYTF.

The chain couples TRBV29-1 to TRBJ1-1; no clear D gene. V lost 6 bases and J lost 0, with 11 bases in between. Germline CDR1 is SQVTM and CDR2 is ANQGSEA. The CDR3 is 13 amino acids. The CDR3 nucleotides read TGCAGCGTGGCGGAGGGATTGAACACTGAAGCTTTCTTT. The encoded protein is CSVAEGLNTEAFF.

J is TRBJ2-1 and V is TRBV18, with D perhaps matching TRBD1 (5 bases). The ends were cut back, 2 bases at V and 2 bases at J, with 10 bases in the middle. CDR1 is KGHSH and CDR2 is LQKENI in the germline V gene. The CDR3 runs to 15 residues. CDR3 protein: CASSPEGVPYNEQFF. DNA for the CDR3: TGTGCCAGCTCACCAGAAGGGGTGCCCTACAATGAGCAGTTCTTC. Supplemented by reference TRBV18 and TRBJ2-1, the full variable domain reads NAGVMQNPRHLVRRRGQEARLRCSPMKGHSHVYWYRQLPEEGLKFMVYLQKENIIDESGMPKERFSAEFPKEGPSILRIQQVVRGDSAAYFCASSPEGVPYNEQFFGPGTRLTVL.

Concerning this clone itself: The junction shows a germline mismatch at one end, possibly a read error. The chain recombines TRBV7-7 with TRBJ2-3; no definite D call. The CDR3 loop spans 15 amino acids. CDR1 SSHAT and CDR2 FNYEAQ come from the germline V gene (reference sequence). The CDR3 nucleotides are TGTGCTAGCAGCTCGGGTAGCAGGTCCACAGATACGCAGTATTTT. This codes for CASSSGSRSTDTQYF.

To note about this clone: Other DNA sequences in the sample encode the same CDR3. The chain employs TRBV5-1 and TRBJ2-5; D might be TRBD1 or TRBD2, each matching 6 bases. With 0 bases removed from V and 1 base from J, the gap between germline ends came to 10 bases. CDR1 and CDR2 from the germline V gene are SGHRS and YFSETQ. The CDR3 is 15 amino acids. The CDR3 spells CASSLEGGPQETQYF. The CDR3 DNA reads TGCGCCAGCAGCTTGGAGGGGGGCCCCCAAGAGACCCAGTACTTC.

This clone came up once. The chain is built from TRBV4-1 and TRBJ1-5; no firm D call. V was trimmed by 0 bases and J by 8 bases, leaving 14 bases between them. Germline-derived CDR1 and CDR2 are MGHRA and YSYEKL. The CDR3 has 15 amino acids. The CDR3 protein is CASSQEMVDSKPQHF. CDR3 in DNA: TGCGCCAGCAGCCAAGAAATGGTGGATAGCAAGCCCCAGCATTTT.

The chain couples TRBV18 to TRBJ2-7; TRBD1 might be the D (5 bases). The germline gives CDR1 KGHSH, CDR2 LQKENI. The CDR3 runs 14 residues. Trimming stripped 3 bases from V and 3 bases from J, with 12 bases between. The CDR3 nucleotides are TGTGCCAGCTCACCTTCTCAAGGGGACTACGAGCAGTACTTC. Translated: CASSPSQGDYEQYF.